A single TCR beta chain is shown here with its context. Its antigen is not known. Clones were read by immunoSEQ multiplex PCR, and TCRdb kept only the in-frame ones, dropping some. The sample has about 64,000 clones; under 98% are singletons. The germline V gene encodes CDR1 LGHNA and CDR2 YNFKEQ. This CDR3 contains 20 residues. Trimming removed 0 bases from V and 2 bases from J, with 24 bases in between. This sample was included in a study of Tregs in tolerant kidney transplant recipients. Findings of the study overall: No direct test of biological reproducibility was done here. Findings come from small patient numbers and require larger validation.

The chain recombines TRBV4-2 with TRBJ2-3; the D gene is possibly TRBD2 (5 bases). The TCR comes from a human donor who received a combined kidney and bone marrow transplant. Specimen: Tregs from blood, collected before the transplant. In nucleotides, the CDR3 is TGTGCCAGCAGCCAAGATCGGACTTACCGTCCGGACTGGAACACAGATACGCAGTATTTT. It specifies CASSQDRTYRPDWNTDTQYF.